Presented here are 20 T cell receptor beta chains from one specimen sequenced in a study of shared clonotypes between healthy human individuals. This table comes from immunoSEQ multiplex PCR, and its TCRdb copy is limited to in-frame clones, with some not included. This table holds about 1,800,000 clones, around 96% found once. Naivety among CD8 cells was defined by CD45RO negativity and positive CCR7 selection, thereby excluding terminally differentiated effector memory CD45RA+ cells. The sequenced sample consisted of naive CD8+ T cells sorted from blood. The receptors were sampled from a man between 18 and 35 years old in good health.

Notes on this clone: One end of the junction fails to match germline, which may point to a read error. The rearrangement joins TRBV10-1 to TRBJ2-7, with D possibly called TRBD1 or TRBD2 (5 bases each). The CDR3 runs 11 residues. The V gene's germline CDR1 is WNHNN and CDR2 SYGVQD (reference sequence). CDR3 in amino acids: CASSDGGISHF. The CDR3 nucleotides read TGCGCCAGCAGTGATGGGGGAATTAGCCACTTC.

The V call is TRBV5-6, the J call TRBJ1-3; 7 nucleotides agree with TRBD1. The CDR3 is 17 amino acids. Trimming removed 4 bases from V and 0 bases from J; junction bases left unmatched: 10. In germline, CDR1 is SGHDT, CDR2 YYEEEE. CDR3 coding DNA: TGTGCCAGCAGCCCCCCCTGGGGGACAGCCTCTGGAAACACCATATATTTT. This translates into CASSPPWGTASGNTIYF.

The chain couples TRBV9 to TRBJ2-7, with 13 bases lining up with TRBD2. CDR3 length equals 15 residues. CDR1 and CDR2 from the germline V gene are SGDLS and YYNGEE. The V and J ends lost 4 bases and 3 bases, in that order; junction bases with no gene match: 4. CDR3 amino acids: CASSSRTSGSYEQYF. DNA for the CDR3: TGTGCCAGCAGCTCGAGGACTAGCGGGAGCTACGAGCAGTACTTC.

The chain is built from TRBV29-1 and TRBJ2-7; D is ambiguous. Trimming cost V 7 bases and J 4 bases, with 8 bases left between them. The CDR3 runs to 10 residues. CDR1 and CDR2 from the germline V gene are SQVTM and ANQGSEA. The CDR3 here is CSALEYEQYF. The CDR3 bases are TGCAGCGCGCTGGAGTACGAGCAGTACTTC.

The V call is TRBV4-3, the J call TRBJ2-5, with TRBD2 matching 8 bases. The DNA matches TRBJ2-7 better at its end, which makes the J call doubtful. CDR1 and CDR2 (germline): LGHNA, YSLEER. The CDR3 covers 15 residues. CDR3 loop: CASSQTKAGGYEQYF. The CDR3 region has the DNA TGCGCCAGCAGCCAGACTAAGGCGGGAGGTTACGAGCAGTACTTC.

The chain employs TRBV9 and TRBJ1-1; D remains ambiguous. Germline V lookup: CDR1 SGDLS, CDR2 YYNGEE. The CDR3 has 14 amino acids. Between the trimmed V and J ends, which lost 4 bases and 5 bases, there was a span of 15 bases. The CDR3 coding sequence is TGTGCCAGCAGCCCTGAGAGAGGGCGGACTGAAGCTTTCTTT. It yields the protein CASSPERGRTEAFF.

The chain links TRBV4-1 to TRBJ2-1, with 11 bases lining up with TRBD1. Trimming cost V 3 bases and J 6 bases; bases outside gene matches: 7. Germline CDR1 reads MGHRA; CDR2 reads YSYEKL. CDR3 length: 16 amino acids. Written as DNA, the CDR3 is TGCGCCAGCAGCCAGCGAGACGGGACAGGGGGCAATGAGCAGTTCTTC. It encodes CASSQRDGTGGNEQFF.

The chain couples TRBV4-3 to TRBJ2-1; TRBD1 aligns across 9 bases. The ends lost 0 bases at V and 0 bases at J; junction bases unmatched: 6. Germline V gene sequence: CDR1 LGHNA, CDR2 YSLEER. The CDR3 runs to 18 residues. The CDR3 DNA sequence: TGCGCCAGCAGCCAAGAAGTGGGGACAGGGACCTCCTACAATGAGCAGTTCTTC. This sequence encodes CASSQEVGTGTSYNEQFF.

This clone was recorded only once. The rearrangement links TRBV18 to TRBJ1-2, with D possibly TRBD1 on 5 matching bases. Germline V gives CDR1 KGHSH, CDR2 LQKENI. The CDR3 contains 16 residues. The ends were cut back, 4 bases at V and 2 bases at J, with 17 bases in the middle. The CDR3 protein is CASSLTGGGTNYGYTF. CDR3 DNA: TGTGCCAGCTCACTAACGGGTGGAGGGACCAACTATGGCTACACCTTC.

V gene TRBV5-1 combines with J gene TRBJ2-7; TRBD2 matches 13 bases. CDR1 is SGHRS and CDR2 is YFSETQ in the germline V gene. Trimming cost V 0 bases and J 2 bases; bases outside gene matches: 2. The CDR3 totals 16 residues. The CDR3 protein is CASSLGGTSGTYEQYF. CDR3 DNA sequence: TGCGCCAGCAGCTTGGGGGGGACTAGCGGGACCTACGAGCAGTACTTC.

V and J are TRBV9 and TRBJ1-2; perhaps TRBD1 as D (5 bases). V was pared by 7 bases and J by 2 bases, with 15 bases between. Germline V gene data show CDR1 as SGDLS and CDR2 as YYNGEE. The CDR3 loop spans 14 amino acids. The CDR3 nucleotides read TGTGCCAGCCGGGGCACCAGACCGAACTATGGCTACACCTTC. It yields the protein CASRGTRPNYGYTF.

This clone was observed a handful of times. The genes are TRBV6-6 and TRBJ2-1; 11 bases line up with TRBD2. The germline CDR1 and CDR2 sequences are MNHNY and SVGAGI (reference sequence). V lost 6 bases and J lost 10; bases outside the gene matches: 8. CDR3 length: 14 residues. CDR3 sequence reads: CASRLLAGGGEQFF. CDR3 sequence (DNA): TGTGCCAGCAGACTCCTAGCGGGAGGCGGGGAGCAGTTCTTC.

This chain connects TRBV7-8 to TRBJ2-7, with TRBD1 as a possible D gene (6 bases). Germline V lookup: CDR1 SGHVS, CDR2 FQNEAQ. Trimming removed 5 bases at V and 6 bases at J, with 23 bases between. The CDR3 covers 16 residues. Written as DNA, the CDR3 is TGTGCCAGCAGCCCCTCCCCCGGGACACCTTTTGTCGAGCAGTACTTC. This codes for CASSPSPGTPFVEQYF.

With respect to this clone: Germline is not matched at one junction end, which may reflect a read error. The rearrangement joins TRBV4-3 to TRBJ1-2, with no clear D. Germline CDR1 reads LGHNA; CDR2 reads YSLEER. The CDR3 has 14 residues. The CDR3 DNA is TGCACCAGCAGCCAAGATAGGTCTGGATATGGCTACACCTTC. It codes for CTSSQDRSGYGYTF.

This rearrangement joins TRBV2 to TRBJ1-2, with D tentatively TRBD1 (5 bases). V was clipped by 11 bases and J by 8 bases, with 18 bases between them. This CDR3 is built from 12 residues. CDR1 is SNHLY, CDR2 FYNNEI, per germline. The CDR3 bases are TGTGCCCTCGGGGCGGAGGATGGGGGCTACACCTTC. Its translation: CALGAEDGGYTF.

V and J are TRBV28 and TRBJ2-7; TRBD2 matches 11 bases. The germline V gene has CDR1 MDHEN and CDR2 SYDVKM. This CDR3 has 15 amino acids. Unmatched junction bases numbered 6, after V lost 7 bases and J lost 1 base. CDR3 in amino acids: CASIFSGGGSYEQYF. CDR3 nucleotides: TGTGCCAGCATTTTTAGCGGGGGGGGTTCCTACGAGCAGTACTTC. The entire variable domain, with the rest obtained from reference TRBV28 and TRBJ2-7, is as follows: DVKVTQSSRYLVKRTGEKVFLECVQDMDHENMFWYRQDPGLGLRLIYFSYDVKMKEKGDIPEGYSVSREKKERFSLILESASTNQTSMYLCASIFSGGGSYEQYFGPGTRLTVT.

The chain carries TRBV14 and TRBJ1-6; D unclear. Trimming removed 4 bases from V and 0 bases from J, with 16 bases in between. The CDR3 extends over 18 amino acids. Per the germline V gene, CDR1 is SGHDN and CDR2 is FVKESK. The CDR3 here is CASSLSGQASSYNSPLHF. Written as DNA, the CDR3 is TGTGCCAGCAGCCTAAGCGGGCAGGCGAGCTCCTATAATTCACCCCTCCACTTT.

This clone was recorded only once. The sample carries other DNA sequences with the same CDR3. The gene calls are TRBV9 and TRBJ2-5; possible D gene TRBD2, 5 bases. Looked up from germline, CDR1 is SGDLS and CDR2 is YYNGEE. Trimming left V 0 bases short and J 1 base short, with 7 bases between. The CDR3 covers 14 residues. The CDR3 loop is CASSVAGSQETQYF. As DNA, the CDR3 is TGTGCCAGCAGCGTAGCGGGATCCCAAGAGACCCAGTACTTC. The full variable domain, with the rest looked up from reference TRBV9 and TRBJ2-5, is DSGVTQTPKHLITATGQRVTLRCSPRSGDLSVYWYQQSLDQGLQFLIQYYNGEERAKGNILERFSAQQFPDLHSELNLSSLELGDSALYFCASSVAGSQETQYFGPGTRLLVL.

This clone was recorded a few times. In the same sample, other DNA sequences code for this CDR3. The chain carries TRBV6-5 and TRBJ2-7; the match to TRBD1 covers 7 bases. The V segment lost 0 bases and the J segment 1 base; nucleotides outside the gene matches: 0. The CDR3 length is 14 residues. CDR1 is MNHEY, CDR2 SVGAGI, per germline. CDR3 coding DNA: TGTGCCAGCAGTTACTCGGGACAGTCCTACGAGCAGTACTTC. Its translation is CASSYSGQSYEQYF.

The chain recombines TRBV5-5 with TRBJ2-2, with a possible D match to TRBD2 (5 bases). Looked up from germline, CDR1 is SGHKS and CDR2 is YYEKEE (reference sequence). V was pared by 2 bases and J by 7 bases, with 9 bases between. The CDR3 is 13 residues long. CDR3 sequence reads: CASSLGGYGELFF. Written as DNA, the CDR3 is TGTGCCAGCAGCTTAGGCGGGTACGGGGAGCTGTTTTTT.